This entry concerns a single TCR beta chain. What the recovered Cohort 3 donors had was two negative PCRs, clearance, or symptom resolution. The data stem from a study of blood T cell repertoires in COVID-19. Unmatched junction bases numbered 4, after V lost 4 bases and J lost 6 bases. Germline lookup yields CDR1 SGHDT and CDR2 YYEEEE. The CDR3 runs 14 residues. Source study methods: It was from reference gene primer amplification that nucleated cell counts were estimated. Using immunoSEQ multiplex PCR, the repertoire was profiled, and TCRdb retains in-frame clones only, with some absent. From that table come the V and J calls and clone size; the DNA was used to work out D and trimming. Counted here are roughly 330,000 clones, about nine tenths occurring once; the ten biggest clones make up about 10%.

This chain uses TRBV5-6 with TRBJ1-3, with 10 bases aligning to TRBD1. Sequencing input: PBMCs or T cells enriched from blood (not recorded which). The origin of this receptor is a woman under 30 who had recovered from COVID-19. Here the CDR3 DNA reads TGTGCCAGCAGCCTAAGACAGGGGGCAAACACCATATATTTT. Protein: CASSLRQGANTIYF. Complete variable domain (other parts from reference TRBV5-6 and TRBJ1-3): DAGVTQSPTHLIKTRGQQVTLRCSPKSGHDTVSWYQQALGQGPQFIFQYYEEEERQRGNFPDRFSGHQFPNYSSELNVNALLLGDSALYLCASSLRQGANTIYFGEGSWLTVV.